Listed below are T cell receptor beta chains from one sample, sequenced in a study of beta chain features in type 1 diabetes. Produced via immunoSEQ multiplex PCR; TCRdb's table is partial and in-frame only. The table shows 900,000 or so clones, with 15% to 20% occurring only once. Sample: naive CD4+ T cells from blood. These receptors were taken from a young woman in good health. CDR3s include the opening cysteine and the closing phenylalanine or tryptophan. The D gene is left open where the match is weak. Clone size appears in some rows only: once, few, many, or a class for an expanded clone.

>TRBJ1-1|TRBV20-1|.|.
CSASRVIAFF
TGCAGTGCTTCCAGGGTAATCGCTTTCTTT
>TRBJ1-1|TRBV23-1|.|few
CASSPGRPGNTEAFF
TGCGCCAGCAGCCCAGGTCGGCCGGGGAACACTGAAGCTTTCTTT
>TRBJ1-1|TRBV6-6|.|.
CASLPGIWTEAFF
TGTGCCAGCCTCCCGGGGATTTGGACTGAAGCTTTCTTT
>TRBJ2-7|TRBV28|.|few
CASSLGHSYEQYF
TGTGCCAGCAGTTTAGGACATTCCTACGAGCAGTACTTC
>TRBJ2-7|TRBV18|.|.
CASSTDRAYEQYF
TGTGCCAGCTCAACGGACAGAGCCTACGAGCAGTACTTC
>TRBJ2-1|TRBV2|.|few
CASSEEMTNSYNEQFF
TGTGCCAGCAGTGAAGAGATGACTAACTCCTACAATGAGCAGTTCTTC
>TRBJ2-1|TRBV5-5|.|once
CASSLGLAHDYNEQFF
TGTGCCAGCAGCTTGGGTCTAGCGCATGATTACAATGAGCAGTTCTTC
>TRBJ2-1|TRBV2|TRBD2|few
CASSEPSGRRDEQFF
TGTGCCAGCAGTGAGCCTAGCGGGAGGAGGGATGAGCAGTTCTTC
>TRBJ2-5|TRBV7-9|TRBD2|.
CASSPRPREGLRETQYF
TGTGCCAGCAGCCCTCGTCCCCGGGAGGGCCTTCGGGAGACCCAGTACTTC
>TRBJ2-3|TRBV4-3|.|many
CASSQAGTSGGVTDTQYF
TGCGCCAGCAGCCAAGCAGGGACCTCAGGAGGGGTAACAGATACGCAGTATTTT
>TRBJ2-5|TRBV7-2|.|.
CASSLNRGETQYF
TGTGCCAGCAGCTTAAATAGGGGCGAGACCCAGTACTTC
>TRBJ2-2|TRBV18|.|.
CASSATGNTGELFF
TGTGCCAGCTCCGCGACAGGGAACACCGGGGAGCTGTTTTTT
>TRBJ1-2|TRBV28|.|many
CASNSPYGYTF
TGTGCCAGCAATTCCCCCTATGGCTACACCTTC
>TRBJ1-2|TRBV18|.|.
CASSPDRLSRNYGYTF
TGTGCCAGCTCACCAGACAGGCTAAGTCGTAACTATGGCTACACCTTC
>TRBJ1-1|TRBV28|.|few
CASSPAPGTNTEAFF
TGTGCCAGCAGTCCGGCGCCGGGGACCAACACTGAAGCTTTCTTT
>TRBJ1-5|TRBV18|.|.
CASSPGENQPQHF
TGTGCCAGCTCACCAGGGGAAAATCAGCCCCAGCATTTT
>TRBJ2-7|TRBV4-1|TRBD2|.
CASRQSGTSKYEQYF
TGCGCCAGCAGACAATCCGGGACTAGCAAGTACGAGCAGTACTTC
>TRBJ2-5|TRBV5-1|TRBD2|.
CASSLAGRETQYF
TGCGCCAGCAGCTTGGCCGGGAGGGAGACCCAGTACTTC
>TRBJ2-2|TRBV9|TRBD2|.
CASGQTLGLASPGELFF
TGTGCCAGCGGTCAGACTCTTGGACTAGCGTCTCCCGGGGAGCTGTTTTTT
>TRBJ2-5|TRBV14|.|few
CASSQDRKTQYF
TGTGCCAGCAGCCAAGATCGAAAGACCCAGTACTTC
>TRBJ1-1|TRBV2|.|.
CASIWATAGTEAFF
TGTGCCAGCATTTGGGCCACAGCGGGCACTGAAGCTTTCTTT
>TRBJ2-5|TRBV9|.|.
CASSVAAYSSSAYQETQYF
TGTGCCAGCAGCGTAGCGGCCTATAGTAGTAGCGCCTACCAAGAGACCCAGTACTTC